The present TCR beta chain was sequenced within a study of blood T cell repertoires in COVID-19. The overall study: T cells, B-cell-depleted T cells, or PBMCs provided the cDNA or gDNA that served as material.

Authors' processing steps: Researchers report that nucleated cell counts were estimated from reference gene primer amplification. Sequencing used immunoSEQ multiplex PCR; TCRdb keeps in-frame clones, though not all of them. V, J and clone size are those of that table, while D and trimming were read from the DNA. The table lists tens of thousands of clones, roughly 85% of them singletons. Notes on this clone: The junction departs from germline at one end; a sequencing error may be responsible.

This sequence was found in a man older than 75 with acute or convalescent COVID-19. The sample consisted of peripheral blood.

This chain's CDR3 is CSVEDRGDGYTF. CDR3 DNA sequence: TGCAGCGTGGAAGACAGGGGAGATGGCTACACCTTC. The V and J genes are TRBV29-1 and TRBJ1-2; 8 bases are shared with TRBD1. Germline V gives CDR1 SQVTM, CDR2 ANQGSEA. CDR3 size: 12 residues.